The clone carrying this TCR beta chain appeared many times. Its matching antigen is unknown. This beta chain is an unintended read in a library built for alpha chains; its size means little. V lost 7 bases to trimming and J lost 4 bases, with 13 bases between them. The CDR3 spans 12 residues. Germline values: CDR1 SQVTM, CDR2 ANQGSEA. Via MiXCR, TCRdb re-called the 5' RACE reads, giving one row per CDR3 protein. The table records roughly 19,000 distinct CDR3 sequences, 5.5% to 6.5% of them present only once. This record comes from a study of spatial heterogeneity in lung cancer. Study background: The mean occurrence of each unique TCR and UMI combination in raw reads exceeded ten.

Stated time point: sample taken at primary tumor resection. Overall study results and limits: Expanded intratumoral alpha and beta TCR counts tracked tumor mutation counts. Quantities of ubiquitous and regional expanded TCRs paralleled ubiquitous and regional nonsynonymous mutations, respectively.

Here the sequenced sample was lung tumor tissue, taken at surgery. The chain couples TRBV29-1 to TRBJ2-5; D is perhaps TRBD1 (6 bases). The receptor's source is a female donor with early-stage non-small cell lung cancer. The CDR3 region is CSGLRGPETQYF. DNA for the CDR3: TGCAGCGGTCTCAGGGGTCCAGAGACCCAGTACTTC.